This T cell receptor beta chain came from a study of CD8 T cells in ankylosing spondylitis. Germline-derived CDR1 and CDR2 are SNHLY and FYNNEI. The length of the CDR3 is 12 residues. Trimming left V 3 bases short and J 7 bases short, with 7 bases between. TCRdb processed the 5' RACE reads anew with MiXCR; each CDR3 protein has one entry. Of some 150,000 distinct CDR3 sequences in the sample, 40% to 50% were seen once. Source material: synovial fluid, either unsorted or a sorted T cell fraction (not recorded which). The chain recombines TRBV2 with TRBJ2-1; D is unresolved. This TCR was recovered from a male donor with ankylosing spondylitis. The CDR3 region has the DNA TGTGCCAGCAGTGACGACGTAAATGAGCAGTTCTTC. This codes for CASSDDVNEQFF.